These 5 T cell receptor beta chains were all obtained from the same sample, sequenced in a study of T cells in tuberculosis. Produced via immunoSEQ multiplex PCR; TCRdb's table is partial and in-frame only. Among about 34,000 clones listed, more than 85% were seen once. Time point meaning: new active TB diagnosis, blood taken before or within 7 days of starting treatment. Specimen: PBMCs, collected at tuberculosis diagnosis. The receptors originated from an adult with tuberculosis.

This clone was seen a single time. The V call is TRBV4-1, the J call TRBJ2-7; perhaps TRBD2 as D (5 bases). The germline CDR1 and CDR2 sequences are MGHRA and YSYEKL. The CDR3 length is 11 residues. Trimming pared 4 bases from V and 7 bases from J, leaving 8 bases between. This chain's CDR3 is CASSLRGEQYF. CDR3 bases: TGCGCCAGCAGCCTCCGAGGGGAGCAGTACTTC.

This chain links TRBV28 with TRBJ1-1, with D possibly being TRBD1 (6 bases). Trimming took 4 bases from V and 5 from J, leaving 17 bases between them. Per germline, CDR1 MDHEN and CDR2 SYDVKM. There are 15 residues in the CDR3. The CDR3 DNA reads TGTGCCAGCAGTTGGGGGCGGGAGGGGCAAACTGAAGCTTTCTTT. This translates into CASSWGREGQTEAFF.

The chain recombines TRBV4-1 with TRBJ2-6, with 9 bases matching TRBD1. With 3 bases clipped from V and 1 base from J, the junction kept 16 bases outside the gene matches. Germline CDR1 reads MGHRA; CDR2 reads YSYEKL. The CDR3 has 21 residues. This CDR3 is CASSHPPRAGTGQSGANVLTF. In DNA form, the CDR3 reads TGCGCCAGCAGCCATCCCCCCCGGGCGGGGACAGGGCAATCTGGGGCCAACGTCCTGACTTTC.

The chain carries TRBV12-5 and TRBJ1-2, with TRBD1 identical over 7 bases. The CDR3 is 16 residues long. V was clipped by 6 bases and J by 1 base; unmatched bases: 11. The germline CDR1 and CDR2 sequences are LGHNT and FRNRAP. CDR3 nucleotides: TGTGCTAGTGGCTTAGCCGGCGGGACAGATAACTATGGCTACACCTTC. Amino acid sequence: CASGLAGGTDNYGYTF. Variable domain in full (rest from reference TRBV12-5 and TRBJ1-2): DARVTQTPRHKVTEMGQEVTMRCQPILGHNTVFWYRQTMMQGLELLAYFRNRAPLDDSGMPKDRFSAEMPDATLATLKIQPSEPRDSAVYFCASGLAGGTDNYGYTFGSGTRLTVV.

J is TRBJ2-7 and V is TRBV11-2, with TRBD1 matching 12 bases. V lost 3 bases, J lost 3 bases, and 3 bases stayed unmatched. The germline V gene has CDR1 SGHAT and CDR2 FQNNGV. The CDR3 totals 15 residues. CDR3 nucleotide sequence: TGTGCCAGCAGCTTCGGGACAGGGGGCCACTACGAGCAGTACTTC. Translation: CASSFGTGGHYEQYF.